These 8 T cell receptor beta chains were all obtained from the same sample, sequenced in a study of regulatory T cells in long-lasting Graves disease. Time point noted: persistent/refractory GD, antithyroid drugs over 5 years with positive TRAb. From PBMCs, RNA was extracted and then used to make the TCR library. iRepertoire HTBI primers and Arm-PCR of CDR3 regions built TCR beta libraries. Using its own MiXCR run on the multiplex PCR reads, TCRdb lists one record per CDR3 protein. The table has hundreds of thousands of distinct CDR3 sequences, about 20% seen once. The material sequenced was peripheral blood mononuclear cells (PBMCs), taken when the disease was refractory, from a patient treated with antithyroid drugs. These receptors were collected from a female donor with Graves disease.

This clonotype was recorded many times. The chain employs TRBV2 and TRBJ2-7; no firm D call. CDR1 is SNHLY, CDR2 FYNNEI, per germline. The V end was cut by 7 bases, the J end by 6 bases, with 10 bases between. This CDR3 has 11 residues. In DNA form, the CDR3 reads TGTGCCAGCATTGGAGAAGGCGAGCAGTACTTC. It translates to CASIGEGEQYF.

This clonotype was counted many times. The V and J genes are TRBV6-1 and TRBJ2-7, with D possibly being TRBD1 (6 bases). Germline CDR1 is MNHNS and CDR2 is SASEGT. The CDR3 consists of 15 residues. V lost 7 bases to trimming and J lost 3 bases, with 19 bases between them. The CDR3 spells CASKDLPGHIYEQYF. The CDR3 DNA reads as TGTGCCAGCAAAGATCTACCGGGACATATCTACGAGCAGTACTTC.

The V gene is TRBV7-9, the J gene TRBJ1-6; D not resolved. The CDR3 has 14 residues. Trimming shortened V by 6 bases and J by 6 bases, and 12 bases separated the two germline ends. CDR1 and CDR2 from the germline V gene are SEHNR and FQNEAQ (reference sequence). In DNA form, the CDR3 reads TGTGCCAGCAGATCGGAGACCCTTAATTCACCCCTCCACTTT. Encoded protein: CASRSETLNSPLHF.

The chain combines TRBV6-1 with TRBJ2-2, with D possibly being TRBD1 or TRBD2 (6 bases each). The CDR3 is 14 residues long. The germline CDR1 and CDR2 sequences are MNHNS and SASEGT. CDR3 loop: CAGRKDGGGGELFF. As DNA, the CDR3 is TGTGCGGGACGGAAAGATGGAGGGGGCGGGGAGCTGTTTTTT.

This clonotype showed up many times. This chain connects TRBV15 to TRBJ1-3; D gene unclear. The CDR3 runs to 14 residues. The germline V gene has CDR1 LNHNV and CDR2 YYDKDF (reference sequence). The V and J ends lost 1 base and 0 bases respectively, with 4 bases between them. CDR3 bases: TGTGCCACCAGCAGAGTTGGCTCTGGAAACACCATATATTTT. It codes for CATSRVGSGNTIYF.

This clonotype was seen many times. The chain is built from TRBV6-1 and TRBJ1-2, with 9 bases aligning to TRBD1. Germline V gives CDR1 MNHNS, CDR2 SASEGT. The CDR3 sequence is 13 residues long. Trimming cost V 7 bases and J 7 bases; bases outside gene matches: 7. The CDR3: CASMMDRGRGYTF. Written as DNA, the CDR3 is TGTGCCAGCATGATGGACAGGGGACGTGGCTACACCTTC.

V usage is TRBV20-1 and J usage is TRBJ1-6; D is perhaps TRBD1 (5 bases). This CDR3 has 14 amino acids. The V gene's germline CDR1 is DFQATT and CDR2 SNEGSKA (reference sequence). The ends were cut back, 4 bases at V and 6 bases at J, with 13 bases in the middle. The CDR3 region has the DNA TGCAGTGCTATCAATCCTGGGGCTAATTCACCCCTCCACTTT. Translated, it gives CSAINPGANSPLHF.

This clonotype has just a few counts. The gene calls are TRBV19 and TRBJ1-2; possible D gene TRBD1, 5 bases. V was pared by 6 bases and J by 6 bases, with 14 bases between. The CDR3 totals 13 residues. Germline values: CDR1 LNHDA, CDR2 SQIVND (reference sequence). As DNA, the CDR3 is TGTGCCAGTAGCTTACAGGTGGACCATGGCTACACCTTC. It yields the protein CASSLQVDHGYTF.